These T cell receptor beta chains were read from a single sample in a study of technical replicates of blood from a few donors. Clones were read by immunoSEQ multiplex PCR, and TCRdb kept only the in-frame ones, dropping some. The table has about 66,000 clones, roughly nine tenths seen once. Source material: T cells isolated from PBMCs. These receptor sequences come from a human donor in good health. Each CDR3 is given with its conserved first and last residue. The D gene is left open where the match is weak. Some rows have no size entry. The others give once, few or many, or a class for an expanded clone.

v_call: TRBV2; cdr3_length: 11; j_call: TRBJ1-5; d_call: NA; clone_size: NA; cdr3_nt: TGTGCCAGCAGTCTCAATCAGCCCCAGCATTTT; cdr3_aa: CASSLNQPQHF
v_call: TRBV18; cdr3_length: 13; j_call: TRBJ1-1; d_call: NA; clone_size: NA; cdr3_nt: TGTGCCAGCTCAGCCCAGGGGAACACTGAAGCTTTCTTT; cdr3_aa: CASSAQGNTEAFF
v_call: TRBV5-6; cdr3_length: 15; j_call: TRBJ2-2; d_call: NA; clone_size: NA; cdr3_nt: TGTGCCAGCAGCTTGGTACACGGAGGCACCGGGGAGCTGTTTTTT; cdr3_aa: CASSLVHGGTGELFF
v_call: TRBV19; cdr3_length: 17; j_call: TRBJ2-3; d_call: NA; clone_size: NA; cdr3_nt: TGTGCCAGTAGTATAGATCTCCGGGACTTACCCACAGATACGCAGTATTTT; cdr3_aa: CASSIDLRDLPTDTQYF
v_call: TRBV11-1; cdr3_length: 12; j_call: TRBJ2-7; d_call: NA; clone_size: NA; cdr3_nt: TGTGCCAGCAGCGGACAGCGCTACGAGCAGTACTTC; cdr3_aa: CASSGQRYEQYF
v_call: TRBV27; cdr3_length: 16; j_call: TRBJ2-7; d_call: TRBD1; clone_size: NA; cdr3_nt: TGTGCCAGCAGTTTCTGGCCGGGACAGGGGAGGAACGAGCAGTACTTC; cdr3_aa: CASSFWPGQGRNEQYF
v_call: TRBV6-1; cdr3_length: 12; j_call: TRBJ1-5; d_call: NA; clone_size: NA; cdr3_nt: TGTGCCAGTGAGGTGGGCAATCAGCCCCAGCATTTT; cdr3_aa: CASEVGNQPQHF
v_call: TRBV4-2; cdr3_length: 19; j_call: TRBJ2-7; d_call: TRBD2; clone_size: NA; cdr3_nt: TGTGCCAGCAGCCCCTACGGACTAGCGGGAGGGCCAGTATCCTACGAGCAGTACTTC; cdr3_aa: CASSPYGLAGGPVSYEQYF
v_call: TRBV9; cdr3_length: 14; j_call: TRBJ2-7; d_call: TRBD1; clone_size: NA; cdr3_nt: TGTGCCAGCAGCGCCGGGACAGGGGTCAGCGAGCAGTACTTC; cdr3_aa: CASSAGTGVSEQYF
v_call: TRBV5-1; cdr3_length: 13; j_call: TRBJ1-1; d_call: NA; clone_size: NA; cdr3_nt: TGCGCCAGCAGCTTGGCTGCGGGGTATGAAGCTTTCTTT; cdr3_aa: CASSLAAGYEAFF
v_call: TRBV13; cdr3_length: 14; j_call: TRBJ2-1; d_call: TRBD2; clone_size: NA; cdr3_nt: TGTGCCAGCAGCTTAGGGGGAGGGAATGATGAGCAGTTCTTC; cdr3_aa: CASSLGGGNDEQFF
v_call: TRBV5-4; cdr3_length: 16; j_call: TRBJ2-3; d_call: TRBD2; clone_size: NA; cdr3_nt: TGTGCCAGCAGCATAGTCGGGCGGGAGAGGGTAGATACGCAGTATTTT; cdr3_aa: CASSIVGRERVDTQYF
v_call: TRBV14; cdr3_length: 14; j_call: TRBJ2-7; d_call: TRBD2; clone_size: once; cdr3_nt: TGTGCCAGCAGTGCCTTGCGGGAGCCCTACGAGCAGTACTTC; cdr3_aa: CASSALREPYEQYF
v_call: TRBV9; cdr3_length: 15; j_call: TRBJ2-1; d_call: TRBD2; clone_size: once; cdr3_nt: TGTGCCAGCAGCGCCGGACTAGCGCTATACAATGAGCAGTTCTTC; cdr3_aa: CASSAGLALYNEQFF
v_call: TRBV6-5; cdr3_length: 13; j_call: TRBJ1-3; d_call: TRBD1; clone_size: medium-sized; cdr3_nt: TGTGCCAGCAGTCGACAGGGTTCACACACCATATATTTT; cdr3_aa: CASSRQGSHTIYF
v_call: TRBV13; cdr3_length: 16; j_call: TRBJ2-1; d_call: NA; clone_size: NA; cdr3_nt: TGTGCCAGCAGCCCCAGGACGGACTACCTCTCGGGTGAGCAGTTCTTC; cdr3_aa: CASSPRTDYLSGEQFF
v_call: TRBV29-1; cdr3_length: 13; j_call: TRBJ1-2; d_call: NA; clone_size: NA; cdr3_nt: TGCAGCGTTGAAAAAGCGTCAGGGAATGGCTACACCTTC; cdr3_aa: CSVEKASGNGYTF